The 12 T cell receptor beta chains listed next were all sequenced from one sample in a study of technical replicates of blood from a few donors. Profiled with immunoSEQ multiplex PCR; TCRdb holds only in-frame clones, not every one. Of about 63,000 clones in the sample, about 87% were seen once. Sequencing was carried out using PBMCs. These receptors came from a human donor in good health. Some clones in this sample may be carry-over from other donors' samples.

The gene calls are TRBV13 and TRBJ2-7, with 7 positions matching TRBD2. V gave up 5 bases and J gave up 5 bases; unmatched junction bases: 9. CDR1 PRHDT and CDR2 FYEKMQ come from the germline V gene (reference sequence). The CDR3 is 14 amino acids. The CDR3, as DNA: TGTGCCAGCAGCATCGTAGGGGAGGGACACGAGCAGTACTTC. This codes for CASSIVGEGHEQYF.

The genes are TRBV7-2 and TRBJ1-2; D is possibly TRBD1 (6 bases). Deletions cut 1 base from V and 7 bases from J, with 13 bases between. This CDR3 has 14 residues. CDR1 and CDR2 from the germline V gene are SGHTA and FQGNSA. The CDR3 is CASSLEDTGTGYTF. The CDR3 DNA reads TGTGCCAGCAGCTTAGAGGACACAGGGACTGGCTACACCTTC.

The rearrangement uses TRBV6-5 and TRBJ1-6; D unresolved. CDR3 length equals 15 residues. The V end lost 5 bases, the J end lost 0 bases, and 8 bases lay between the germline ends. Germline V CDR1 and CDR2: MNHEY, SVGAGI. CDR3 loop: CASSMRSSYNSPLHF. In DNA form, the CDR3 reads TGTGCCAGCAGTATGAGGAGCTCCTATAATTCACCCCTCCACTTT.

This clone was observed a few times. The chain employs TRBV18 and TRBJ1-1, with D uncertain. From germline, CDR1 is KGHSH and CDR2 LQKENI. Trimming shortened V by 2 bases and J by 7 bases, and 17 bases separated the two germline ends. The CDR3 loop spans 15 amino acids. CDR3: CASSPTTAFEGEAFF. The CDR3 DNA follows: TGTGCCAGCTCACCAACCACGGCCTTTGAGGGTGAAGCTTTCTTT.

This sequence joins TRBV6-5 and TRBJ2-3, with no clear D. The length of the CDR3 is 16 residues. Per the germline V gene, CDR1 is MNHEY and CDR2 is SVGAGI. The ends were cut back, 2 bases at V and 0 bases at J, with 12 bases in the middle. CDR3 in DNA: TGTGCCAGCAGTTACGGGCAGAGCTCTAGCACAGATACGCAGTATTTT. It translates to CASSYGQSSSTDTQYF.

This rearrangement joins TRBV7-8 to TRBJ2-5; TRBD2 matches at 7 bases. This CDR3 is built from 14 residues. V gave up 10 bases and J gave up 5 bases; unmatched junction bases: 13. The germline V gene encodes CDR1 SGHVS and CDR2 FQNEAQ. Here the CDR3 reads CATAGGRARETQYF. The CDR3 DNA reads TGTGCCACAGCCGGGGGGAGGGCTAGGGAGACCCAGTACTTC. The whole variable domain, filled in from reference TRBV7-8 and TRBJ2-5, reads GAGVSQSPRYKVAKRGQDVALRCDPISGHVSLFWYQQALGQGPEFLTYFQNEAQLDKSGLPSDRFFAERPEGSVSTLKIQRTQQEDSAVYLCATAGGRARETQYFGPGTRLLVL.

As regards this clone: This same CDR3 is encoded by further DNA sequences in the sample. This chain links TRBV15 with TRBJ2-6; D perhaps matches TRBD2 (6 bases). This CDR3 spans 16 amino acids. Per the germline V gene, CDR1 is LNHNV and CDR2 is YYDKDF (reference sequence). V was pared by 0 bases and J by 4 bases, with 10 bases between. The CDR3 sequence: CATSRDRGSGANVLTF. The CDR3 bases are TGTGCCACCAGCAGAGATCGGGGGTCCGGGGCCAACGTCCTGACTTTC.

V is TRBV10-3 and J is TRBJ1-3; 12 bases are a match to TRBD1. The CDR3 is made up of 17 amino acids. From germline, CDR1 is ENHRY and CDR2 SYGVKD. V shed 3 bases and J 0 bases; nucleotides not matched to a gene: 3. The CDR3 loop is CAISDGTGGPSGNTIYF. DNA for the CDR3: TGTGCCATCAGTGATGGGACAGGGGGCCCCTCTGGAAACACCATATATTTT.

The chain links TRBV6-5 to TRBJ2-2, with TRBD1 matching over 7 bases. The CDR3 has 15 residues. The germline V gene encodes CDR1 MNHEY and CDR2 SVGAGI. Trimming removed 6 bases from V and 5 bases from J; junction bases left unmatched: 9. In DNA, the CDR3 is TGTGCCAGCAGAACAGGGACAGAAAAAACCGGGGAGCTGTTTTTT. Amino acid sequence: CASRTGTEKTGELFF.

In this sample, this clone turned up once. The V gene is TRBV5-1, the J gene TRBJ1-3; a possible D gene is TRBD1 (5 bases). The germline gives CDR1 SGHRS, CDR2 YFSETQ. V was trimmed by 0 bases and J by 3 bases, leaving 10 bases between them. This CDR3 contains 15 residues. The CDR3 DNA sequence: TGCGCCAGCAGCTTGGGCAGGGTAATTGGAAACACCATATATTTT. This gives the protein CASSLGRVIGNTIYF.

As concerns this clone: A read error may be the cause here, since a much bigger clone is one base away. The V and J genes are TRBV4-1 and TRBJ2-1; TRBD2 agrees at 12 bases. J lost 2 bases, V lost 4 bases, and 0 bases had no gene match. This CDR3 is built from 15 residues. Germline V lookup: CDR1 MGHRA, CDR2 YSYEKL. CDR3 nucleotides: TGCGCCAGCAGCCGGACTAGCGGGGCCTACAATGAGCAGTTCTTC. It yields the protein CASSRTSGAYNEQFF.

The V gene is TRBV6-5, the J gene TRBJ2-5, with D uncertain. The CDR3 spans 13 residues. Germline V gene lookup returns CDR1 MNHEY and CDR2 SVGAGI. Trimming stripped 2 bases from V and 3 bases from J, with 7 bases between. CDR3 DNA sequence: TGTGCCAGCAGTTACGTCAGGAAAGAGACCCAGTACTTC. It yields the protein CASSYVRKETQYF.